This entry is about one T cell receptor beta chain. Its matching antigen is unknown. Subsets of CD8+ T cells were each sorted in triplicate at 300,000 or so cells apiece. UMI labels and 5' RACE were used to prepare the TRB cDNA libraries. TCRdb re-called the 5' RACE reads; one entry per CDR3 protein, DNA not given. Recorded for this sample: 70,000 to 95,000 distinct CDR3 sequences. This sample is part of a study of CXCR3-negative and CXCR3-positive naive CD8 T cells. Study-wide results and limits: Whereas both naive subsets had comparably high diversity, memory CD8+ cells had much lower diversity.

The CDR3 extends over 11 amino acids. The specimen was naive CXCR3- CD8+ T cells from blood. Sample subset: CD45RO-CCR7+CD27+CD95- naive CD8+ T cells lacking CXCR3 (TNR3-). The chain carries TRBV12-3 or TRBV12-4 and TRBJ2-1. The source of this sequence is a human donor in good health. Some clones in this sample may be carry-over from other donors' samples. This CDR3 reads CASSFVTAQFF.